A selection of T cell receptor beta chains follows, all from one sample in a study of cytomegalovirus exposure and HLA in healthy donors. TCRdb keeps only in-frame clones here, not all; method: immunoSEQ multiplex PCR. The repertoire holds 100,000 to 150,000 clones, with about 76% as singletons. The sample comprised PBMCs. The origin of the receptors is a man between 35 and 55 years old in good health and CMV-seropositive. The CDR3 runs from the conserved cysteine through the conserved F or W. D genes are given only for firm matches. Some rows mark clone size as missing; the rest say once, few, many or name a class of expanded clone.

V	D	J	size	DNA	CDR3
TRBV5-5	TRBD1	TRBJ1-6	-	TGTGCCAGCAGCTTGAACAGGGGTAATTCACCCCTCCACTTT	CASSLNRGNSPLHF
TRBV15	-	TRBJ2-1	-	TGTGCCACCAGCAGAGATAATCCACCAGTAGAGCAGTTCTTC	CATSRDNPPVEQFF
TRBV28	-	TRBJ1-1	-	TGTGCCAGCAGTTTATCTTGGGCCGCTGAAGCTTTCTTT	CASSLSWAAEAFF
TRBV5-4	TRBD1	TRBJ2-2	-	TGTGCCAGCAGGGGGCCGGGACAGGGGAACACCGGGGAGCTGTTTTTT	CASRGPGQGNTGELFF
TRBV2	-	TRBJ2-1	-	TGTGCCAGCAGTGAACGGGCGGTCGAGGGGCAGTTCTTC	CASSERAVEGQFF
TRBV27	-	TRBJ1-4	-	TGTGCCAGCAGTTTATCGGGCCAGGGTTTAACTAATGAAAAACTGTTTTTT	CASSLSGQGLTNEKLFF
TRBV5-1	-	TRBJ1-5	-	TGCGCCAGCAGCGAGGGGACATATAGCAATCAGCCCCAGCATTTT	CASSEGTYSNQPQHF
TRBV19	-	TRBJ1-5	-	TGTGCCAGTAGTATGTGGCAGGCTAATAGCAATCAGCCCCAGCATTTT	CASSMWQANSNQPQHF
TRBV18	-	TRBJ1-1	-	TGTGCCAGCTCACCTAGTCAGGGGATGAACACTGAAGCTTTCTTT	CASSPSQGMNTEAFF
TRBV5-1	TRBD2	TRBJ2-7	few	TGCGCCAGCAGCTTGGGCGCAGCGGGGAGCTCCTACGAGCAGTACTTC	CASSLGAAGSSYEQYF
TRBV7-9	TRBD2	TRBJ2-2	-	TGTGCCAGCAGCTTACCAACTAGCGGCGCGAACACCGGGGAGCTGTTTTTT	CASSLPTSGANTGELFF
TRBV7-9	TRBD2	TRBJ2-7	-	TGTTCCAGCAGCCTACGGTCAACGGGACTAGCGGGAGGGGGCCACGAGCAGTACTTC	CSSSLRSTGLAGGGHEQYF
TRBV9	TRBD1	TRBJ2-3	few	TGTGCCAGCAGCGTAACCCTGGACAGGGAGGATACGCAGTATTTT	CASSVTLDREDTQYF
TRBV5-1	-	TRBJ1-1	-	TGCGCCAGCAGCTTGGGGGCAGTGGGCACTGAAGCTTTCTTT	CASSLGAVGTEAFF
TRBV10-1	TRBD1	TRBJ2-5	-	TGCGCCAGCAGTCTCCGGGACAGTGAAGAGACCCAGTACTTC	CASSLRDSEETQYF
TRBV4-1	-	TRBJ2-2	-	TGCGCCAGCAGCCAAGATGCGGGGCCCCGGGGCCCACCCGGGGAGCTGTTTTTT	CASSQDAGPRGPPGELFF
TRBV5-4	TRBD2	TRBJ2-5	-	TGTGCCAGCAGCTTGGGGGGGAGGGAAGAGACCCAGTACTTC	CASSLGGREETQYF
TRBV7-2	-	TRBJ1-2	-	TGTGCCAGCAGCTTATCCACAGCTAACTATGGCTACACCTTC	CASSLSTANYGYTF
TRBV6-1	-	TRBJ1-2	-	TGTGCCAGCAGTGAGGCGGGCCAGAAGTATGGCTACACCTTC	CASSEAGQKYGYTF
TRBV2	TRBD1	TRBJ1-2	once	TGTGCCAGCACCTCCGGGACAGGGCTTAACTATGGCTACACCTTC	CASTSGTGLNYGYTF
TRBV10-3	-	TRBJ1-1	few	TGTGCCATCAATGGACAGCCGAACACTGAAGCTTTCTTT	CAINGQPNTEAFF
TRBV2	-	TRBJ2-7	-	TGTGCCAGCAGTCTGGGAGGCTGGGGGAATTCCGAGCAGTACTTC	CASSLGGWGNSEQYF
TRBV19	-	TRBJ2-3	-	TGTGCCAGTAGTAGGCAGGGTACAGATACGCAGTATTTT	CASSRQGTDTQYF
TRBV18	TRBD2	TRBJ2-7	once	TGTGCCAGCTCACCTAAGAGGGAGGGCCCTTACGAGCAGTACTTC	CASSPKREGPYEQYF
TRBV5-1	TRBD1	TRBJ2-2	-	TGCGCCAGTAGCTTTACGGGACAGCAGACCGGGGAGCTGTTTTTT	CASSFTGQQTGELFF
TRBV28	-	TRBJ2-5	-	TGTGCCAGCAGAAAGACAGGGAGGGAGACCCAGTACTTC	CASRKTGRETQYF
TRBV9	-	TRBJ2-3	-	TGTGCCAGCAGCAACGGACTCGGAACCACAGATACGCAGTATTTT	CASSNGLGTTDTQYF
TRBV28	-	TRBJ1-1	few	TGTGCCAGCAGTTTATGGACAGCCCCAGGGGCTGAAGCTTTCTTT	CASSLWTAPGAEAFF
TRBV15	TRBD1	TRBJ2-7	-	TGTGCCACCAGCAGAGATACCGGGACAGCATACGAGCAGTACTTC	CATSRDTGTAYEQYF
TRBV5-4	-	TRBJ2-1	-	TGTGCCAGCAGCTTTGGTACGGGTAATGAGCAGTTCTTC	CASSFGTGNEQFF
TRBV6-6	-	TRBJ1-1	-	TGTGCCAGCAGTTACTCGACTGTGAACACTGAAGCTTTCTTT	CASSYSTVNTEAFF
TRBV30	-	TRBJ1-1	-	TGTGCCTGGAGTGATCGTCAGGAAGCTTTCTTT	CAWSDRQEAFF
TRBV27	TRBD2	TRBJ2-1	-	TGTGCCAGCAGTACGGGACTAGCGGGAGTCGAGAAAAGCCACAATGAGCAGTTCTTC	CASSTGLAGVEKSHNEQFF
TRBV6-4	TRBD2	TRBJ2-3	-	TGTGCCAGCAGTCGACTAGCGGGCACAGATACGCAGTATTTT	CASSRLAGTDTQYF
TRBV5-4	TRBD1	TRBJ2-5	-	TGTGCCAGCAGCAAGAACAGGGGAGAGACCCAGTACTTC	CASSKNRGETQYF
TRBV5-1	TRBD1	TRBJ1-5	-	TGCGCCAGCAGCCCCGAGGGACAGGGGGCAGGTCAGCCCCAGCATTTT	CASSPEGQGAGQPQHF
TRBV5-6	-	TRBJ2-3	-	TGTGCCAGCAGCTTCGACAGGACCAGCACAGGTACGCAGTATTTT	CASSFDRTSTGTQYF
TRBV6-5	-	TRBJ2-1	-	TGTGCCAGCAGTTATGGTAGGAAGGGGAATGAGCAGTTCTTC	CASSYGRKGNEQFF
TRBV7-9	-	TRBJ2-1	-	TGTGCCGAACGGCTAATAGGGGGCAATGAGCAGTTCTTC	CAERLIGGNEQFF